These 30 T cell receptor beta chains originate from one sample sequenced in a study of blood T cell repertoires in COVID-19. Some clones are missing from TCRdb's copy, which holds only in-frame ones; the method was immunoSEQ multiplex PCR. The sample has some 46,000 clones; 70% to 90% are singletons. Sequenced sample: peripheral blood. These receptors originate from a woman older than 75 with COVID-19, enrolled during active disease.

The CDR3 loop reads CASSGPAGGRNEQFF. The CDR3 DNA is TGCGCCAGCAGTGGTCCAGCGGGGGGGCGAAATGAGCAGTTCTTC. This rearrangement joins TRBV5-1 to TRBJ2-1, with 10 nucleotides matching TRBD2. The CDR3 has 15 amino acids. Germline CDR1 is SGHRS and CDR2 is YFSETQ. J was trimmed by 7 bases and V by 5 bases; bases with no gene match: 9.

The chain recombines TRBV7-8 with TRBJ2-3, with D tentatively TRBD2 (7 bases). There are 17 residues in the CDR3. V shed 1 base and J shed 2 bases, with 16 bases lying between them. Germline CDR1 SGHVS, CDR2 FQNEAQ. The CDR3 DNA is TGTGCCAGCAGCTTAGTTGGGGGGGGCTTTAACACAGATACGCAGTATTTT. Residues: CASSLVGGGFNTDTQYF. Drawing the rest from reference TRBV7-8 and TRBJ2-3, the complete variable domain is GAGVSQSPRYKVAKRGQDVALRCDPISGHVSLFWYQQALGQGPEFLTYFQNEAQLDKSGLPSDRFFAERPEGSVSTLKIQRTQQEDSAVYLCASSLVGGGFNTDTQYFGPGTRLTVL.

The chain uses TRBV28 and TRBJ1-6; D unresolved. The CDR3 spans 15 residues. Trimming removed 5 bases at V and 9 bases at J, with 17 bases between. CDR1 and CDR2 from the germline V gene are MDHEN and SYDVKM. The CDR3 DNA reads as TGTGCCAGCAGTCCCTCCGGGATCCAAAGTTCACCCCTCCACTTT. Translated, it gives CASSPSGIQSSPLHF.

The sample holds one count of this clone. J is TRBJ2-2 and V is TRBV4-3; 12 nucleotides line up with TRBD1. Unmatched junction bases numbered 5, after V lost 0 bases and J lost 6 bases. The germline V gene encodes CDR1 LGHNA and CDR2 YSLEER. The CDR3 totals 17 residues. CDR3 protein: CASSQDWGQGAPGELFF. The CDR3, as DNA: TGCGCCAGCAGCCAAGATTGGGGACAGGGGGCGCCCGGGGAGCTGTTTTTT.

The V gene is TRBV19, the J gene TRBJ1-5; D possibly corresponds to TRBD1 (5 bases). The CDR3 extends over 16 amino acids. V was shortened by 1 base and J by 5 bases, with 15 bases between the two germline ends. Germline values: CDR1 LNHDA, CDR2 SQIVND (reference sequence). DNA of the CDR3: TGTGCCAGTAGTATAGTTAAGGGTAGGGGCGATCAGCCCCAGCATTTT. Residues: CASSIVKGRGDQPQHF.

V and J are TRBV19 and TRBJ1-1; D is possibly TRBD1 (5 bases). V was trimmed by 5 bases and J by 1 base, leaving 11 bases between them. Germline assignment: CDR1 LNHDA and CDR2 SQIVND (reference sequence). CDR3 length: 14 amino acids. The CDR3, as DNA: TGTGCCAGTAGTTCCTCGACAGCGAACACTGAAGCTTTCTTT. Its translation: CASSSSTANTEAFF.

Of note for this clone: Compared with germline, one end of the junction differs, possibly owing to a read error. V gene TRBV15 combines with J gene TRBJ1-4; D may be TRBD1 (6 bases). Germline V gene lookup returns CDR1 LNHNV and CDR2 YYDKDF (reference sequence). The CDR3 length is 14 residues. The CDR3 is CATSRGDIYEKRCF. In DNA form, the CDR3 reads TGTGCCACCAGCAGAGGGGACATCTATGAAAAACGGTGTTTT. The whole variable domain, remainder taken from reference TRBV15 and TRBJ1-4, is DAMVIQNPRYQVTQFGKPVTLSCSQTLNHNVMYWYQQKSSQAPKLLFHYYDKDFNNEADTPDNFQSRRPNTSFCFLDIRSPGLGDTAMYLCATSRGDIYEKRCFGSGTQLSVL.

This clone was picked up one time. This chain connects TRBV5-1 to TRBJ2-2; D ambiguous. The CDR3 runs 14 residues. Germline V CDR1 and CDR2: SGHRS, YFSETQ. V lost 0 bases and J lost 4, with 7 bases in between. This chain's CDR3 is CASSLETTTGELFF. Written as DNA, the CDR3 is TGCGCCAGCAGCTTGGAGACAACCACCGGGGAGCTGTTTTTT.

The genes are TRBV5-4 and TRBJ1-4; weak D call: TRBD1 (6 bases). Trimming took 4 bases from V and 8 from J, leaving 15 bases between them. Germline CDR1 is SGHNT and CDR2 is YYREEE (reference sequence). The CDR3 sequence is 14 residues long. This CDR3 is CASSRGHSEEKLFF. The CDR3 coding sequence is TGTGCCAGCAGCCGGGGACATTCGGAAGAAAAACTGTTTTTT. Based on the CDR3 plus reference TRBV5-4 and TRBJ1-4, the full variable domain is ETGVTQSPTHLIKTRGQQVTLRCSSQSGHNTVSWYQQALGQGPQFIFQYYREEENGRGNFPPRFSGLQFPNYSSELNVNALELDDSALYLCASSRGHSEEKLFFGSGTQLSVL.

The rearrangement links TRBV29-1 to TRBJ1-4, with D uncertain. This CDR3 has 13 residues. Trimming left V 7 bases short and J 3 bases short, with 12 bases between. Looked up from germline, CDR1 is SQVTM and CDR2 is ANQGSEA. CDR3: CSGGLGANEKLFF. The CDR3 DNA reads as TGCAGCGGTGGACTTGGGGCTAATGAAAAACTGTTTTTT.

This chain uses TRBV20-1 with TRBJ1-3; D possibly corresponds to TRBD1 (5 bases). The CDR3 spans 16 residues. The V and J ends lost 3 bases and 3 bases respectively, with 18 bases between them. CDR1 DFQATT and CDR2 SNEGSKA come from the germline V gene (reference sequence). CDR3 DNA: TGCAGTGCTAGTCAAGGGGTACCCGTCCTTGGAAACACCATATATTTT. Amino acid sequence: CSASQGVPVLGNTIYF.

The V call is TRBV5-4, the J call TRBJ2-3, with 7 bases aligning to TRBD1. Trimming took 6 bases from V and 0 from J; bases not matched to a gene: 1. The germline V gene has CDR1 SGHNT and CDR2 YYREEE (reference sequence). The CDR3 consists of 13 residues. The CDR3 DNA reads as TGTGCCAGCAAACAGGGGAGCACAGATACGCAGTATTTT. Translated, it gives CASKQGSTDTQYF.

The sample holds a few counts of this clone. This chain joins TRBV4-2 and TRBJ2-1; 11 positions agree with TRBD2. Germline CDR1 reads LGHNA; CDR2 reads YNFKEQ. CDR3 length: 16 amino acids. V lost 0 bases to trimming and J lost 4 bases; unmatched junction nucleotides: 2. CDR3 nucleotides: TGTGCCAGCAGCCAAGAAGGGACTAGCGGATACAATGAGCAGTTCTTC. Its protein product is CASSQEGTSGYNEQFF.

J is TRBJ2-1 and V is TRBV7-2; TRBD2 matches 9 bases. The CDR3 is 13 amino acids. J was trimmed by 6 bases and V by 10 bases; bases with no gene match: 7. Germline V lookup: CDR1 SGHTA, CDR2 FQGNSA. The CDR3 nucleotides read TGTGCCATAGGGCGGGAGGGGGTCAATGAGCAGTTCTTC. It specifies CAIGREGVNEQFF.

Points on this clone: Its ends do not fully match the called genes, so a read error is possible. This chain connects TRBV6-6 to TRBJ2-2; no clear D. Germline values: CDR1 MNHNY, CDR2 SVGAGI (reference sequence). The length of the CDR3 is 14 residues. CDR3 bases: TGTGCCAGCACCTACGGAAAAAACAGCGGGGAGCTGTTTTTT. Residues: CASTYGKNSGELFF.

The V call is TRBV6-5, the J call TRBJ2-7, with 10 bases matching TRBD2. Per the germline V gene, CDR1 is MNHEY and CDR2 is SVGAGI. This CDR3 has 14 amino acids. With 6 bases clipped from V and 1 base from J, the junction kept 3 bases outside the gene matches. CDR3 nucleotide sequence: TGTGCCAGCAGCAGGACTAGCGGTTCCTACGAGCAGTACTTC. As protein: CASSRTSGSYEQYF.

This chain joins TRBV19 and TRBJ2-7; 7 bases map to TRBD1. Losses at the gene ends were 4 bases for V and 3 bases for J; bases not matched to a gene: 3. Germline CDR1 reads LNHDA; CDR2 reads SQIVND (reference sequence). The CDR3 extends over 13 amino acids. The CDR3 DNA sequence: TGTGCCAGTAGTACTGGGACAGACTACGAGCAGTACTTC. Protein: CASSTGTDYEQYF.

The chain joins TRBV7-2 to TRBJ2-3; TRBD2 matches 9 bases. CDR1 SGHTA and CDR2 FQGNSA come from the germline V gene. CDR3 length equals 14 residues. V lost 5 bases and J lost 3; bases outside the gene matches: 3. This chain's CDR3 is CASSLSGGTDTQYF. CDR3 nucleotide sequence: TGTGCCAGCAGCCTTAGCGGGGGAACAGATACGCAGTATTTT.

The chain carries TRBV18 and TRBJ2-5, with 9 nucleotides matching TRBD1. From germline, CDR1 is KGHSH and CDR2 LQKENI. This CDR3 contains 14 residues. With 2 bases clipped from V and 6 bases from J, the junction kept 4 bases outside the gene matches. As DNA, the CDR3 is TGTGCCAGCTCACCAGCACAGGGGGCCCAGACCCAGTACTTC. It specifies CASSPAQGAQTQYF.

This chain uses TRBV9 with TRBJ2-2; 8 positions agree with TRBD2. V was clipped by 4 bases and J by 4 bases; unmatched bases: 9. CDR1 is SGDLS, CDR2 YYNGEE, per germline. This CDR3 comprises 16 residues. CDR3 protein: CASSPQAGAITGELFF. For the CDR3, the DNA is TGTGCCAGCAGCCCCCAAGCGGGGGCCATCACCGGGGAGCTGTTTTTT.

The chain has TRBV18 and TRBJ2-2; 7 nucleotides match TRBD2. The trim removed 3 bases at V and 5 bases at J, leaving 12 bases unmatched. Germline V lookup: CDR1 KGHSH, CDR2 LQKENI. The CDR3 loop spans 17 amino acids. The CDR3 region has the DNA TGTGCCAGCTCACCCATGCTTGCGGGAGAAGGGACCGGGGAGCTGTTTTTT. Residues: CASSPMLAGEGTGELFF.

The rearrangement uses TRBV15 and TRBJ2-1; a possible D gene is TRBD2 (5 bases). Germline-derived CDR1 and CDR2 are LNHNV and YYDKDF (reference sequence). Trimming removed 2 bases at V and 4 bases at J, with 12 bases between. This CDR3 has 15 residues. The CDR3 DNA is TGTGCCACCAGCAGACGACGGGGAAAATACAATGAGCAGTTCTTC. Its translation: CATSRRRGKYNEQFF.

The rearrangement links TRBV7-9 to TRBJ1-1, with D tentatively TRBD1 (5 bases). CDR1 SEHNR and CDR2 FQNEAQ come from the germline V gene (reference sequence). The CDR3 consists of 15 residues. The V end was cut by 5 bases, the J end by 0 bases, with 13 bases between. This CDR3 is CASSTSRDLNTEAFF. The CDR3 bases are TGTGCCAGCAGCACCTCCAGGGATTTGAACACTGAAGCTTTCTTT.

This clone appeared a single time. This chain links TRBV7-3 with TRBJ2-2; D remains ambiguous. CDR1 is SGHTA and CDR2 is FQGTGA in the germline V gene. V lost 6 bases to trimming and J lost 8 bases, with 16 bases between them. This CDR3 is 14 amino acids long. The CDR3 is CASRRVPETGELFF. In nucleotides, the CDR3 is TGTGCCAGCAGACGCGTCCCCGAAACTGGGGAGCTGTTTTTT.

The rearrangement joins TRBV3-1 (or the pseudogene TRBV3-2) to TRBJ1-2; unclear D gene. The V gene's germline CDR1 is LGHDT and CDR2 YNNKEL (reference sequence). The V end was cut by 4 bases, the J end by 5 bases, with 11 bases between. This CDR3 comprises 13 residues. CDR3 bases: TGTGCCAGCAGCCCCGGCGGGAGATATGGCTACACCTTC. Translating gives CASSPGGRYGYTF.

Written as DNA, the CDR3 is TGTGCCAGCTCACGATCGGGGGGGACTGAAGCTTTCTTT. Translating gives CASSRSGGTEAFF. This rearrangement joins TRBV18 to TRBJ1-1; TRBD1 might be the D (5 bases). Looked up from germline, CDR1 is KGHSH and CDR2 is LQKENI. The CDR3 totals 13 residues. Trimming pared 4 bases from V and 5 bases from J, leaving 11 bases between.

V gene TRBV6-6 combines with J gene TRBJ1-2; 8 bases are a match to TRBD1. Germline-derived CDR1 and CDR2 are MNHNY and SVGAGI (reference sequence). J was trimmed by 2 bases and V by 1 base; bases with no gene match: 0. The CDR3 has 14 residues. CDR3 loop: CASSYWTGNYGYTF. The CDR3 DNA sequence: TGTGCCAGCAGTTACTGGACAGGGAACTATGGCTACACCTTC.

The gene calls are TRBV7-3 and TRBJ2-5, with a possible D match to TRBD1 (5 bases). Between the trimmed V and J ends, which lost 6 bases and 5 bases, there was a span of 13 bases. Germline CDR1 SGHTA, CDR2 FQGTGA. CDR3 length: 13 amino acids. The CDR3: CASSLGPTETQYF. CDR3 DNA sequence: TGTGCCAGCAGTCTGGGGCCGACGGAGACCCAGTACTTC.

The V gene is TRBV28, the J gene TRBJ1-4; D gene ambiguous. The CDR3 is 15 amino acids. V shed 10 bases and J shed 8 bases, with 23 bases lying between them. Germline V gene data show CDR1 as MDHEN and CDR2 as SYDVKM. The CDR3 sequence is CATRPMGGVGEKLFF. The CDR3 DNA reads TGTGCCACTCGACCGATGGGAGGTGTCGGGGAAAAACTGTTTTTT.

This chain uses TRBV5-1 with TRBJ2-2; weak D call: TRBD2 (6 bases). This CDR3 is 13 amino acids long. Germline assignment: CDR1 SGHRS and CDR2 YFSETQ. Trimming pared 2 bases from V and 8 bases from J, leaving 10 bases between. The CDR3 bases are TGCGCCAGCAGCTTACGGGGGTCGGGGGAGCTGTTTTTT. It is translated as CASSLRGSGELFF.